This TCR beta chain was captured in a study of OX40 agonist ivuxolimab in advanced cancers. Study as a whole: Patients were treated with ivuxolimab, an agonistic anti-OX40 (CD134) antibody. Study observations and caveats: Expanded clones belonging to CD8+ T cells outnumbered, on average, those of CD4+. Circulating CD4+ and CD8+ T cells showed clonal expansion by week 6 at 0.1 to 3.0 mg/kg.

Sampling of blood occurred at baseline, cycle 4 day 1, and cycle 7 day 1. Details on this clone: The antigen remains undetermined.

Sequencing used immunoSEQ multiplex PCR; TCRdb keeps in-frame clones, though not all of them. The data contain about 16,000 clones, 80% to 95% of them singletons. The CDR3 runs to 12 residues. V was pared by 5 bases and J by 3 bases, with 8 bases between. Germline lookup yields CDR1 LNHDA and CDR2 SQIVND (reference sequence). The sample consisted of CD4+ or CD8+ T cells sorted from blood, taken in a trial of the OX40 agonist ivuxolimab. The TCR was taken from an adult with an advanced solid tumor such as melanoma, head and neck, liver or kidney cancer. The V call is TRBV19, the J call TRBJ2-7; D not resolved. In DNA, the CDR3 is TGTGCCAGTAGTCACTCCAACTACGAGCAGTACTTC. Protein product: CASSHSNYEQYF.